Shown below are 23 T cell receptor beta chains from a single sample sequenced in a study of blood T cell repertoires in COVID-19. Clones were sequenced by immunoSEQ multiplex PCR, and TCRdb holds only the in-frame ones, with some missing. The sample carries about 230,000 clones, around 80% recorded once. Sequences were obtained from peripheral blood. These TCRs come from a middle-aged man with acute or convalescent COVID-19.

The genes are TRBV9 and TRBJ2-1; 14 bases agree with TRBD2. Trimming cost V 3 bases and J 4 bases; bases outside gene matches: 6. The germline CDR1 and CDR2 sequences are SGDLS and YYNGEE. The CDR3 consists of 17 residues. CDR3 nucleotides: TGTGCCAGCAGCGGCGGGACTAGCGGGAGTGGTTACAATGAGCAGTTCTTC. This encodes CASSGGTSGSGYNEQFF.

The rearrangement links TRBV4-3 to TRBJ1-2, with D possibly matching TRBD1 (6 bases). The V gene's germline CDR1 is LGHNA and CDR2 YSLEER. The ends were cut back, 0 bases at V and 4 bases at J, with 9 bases in the middle. There are 14 residues in the CDR3. The CDR3 nucleotides are TGCGCCAGCAGCCAAGATAGGACAGCCTATGGCTACACCTTC. Translation: CASSQDRTAYGYTF.

This clone was observed many times. The chain links TRBV7-7 to TRBJ2-7; 9 bases map to TRBD1. The CDR3 length is 15 residues. Germline V gene data show CDR1 as SSHAT and CDR2 as FNYEAQ (reference sequence). The V and J ends lost 3 bases and 1 base, in that order; junction bases with no gene match: 4. CDR3 nucleotides: TGTGCCAGCAGCTTGGGGGGGACAGGGTCCTACGAGCAGTACTTC. Translating it yields CASSLGGTGSYEQYF.

This rearrangement joins TRBV6-6 to TRBJ1-4; D is ambiguous. Trimming took off 0 bases at V and 8 bases at J, with 4 bases between the two ends. Germline lookup yields CDR1 MNHNY and CDR2 SVGAGI (reference sequence). The length of the CDR3 is 12 residues. CDR3 amino acids: CASSYSSEKLFF. CDR3 sequence (DNA): TGTGCCAGCAGTTACTCGAGCGAAAAACTGTTTTTT.

The chain recombines TRBV6-5 with TRBJ1-2, with TRBD1 identical over 9 bases. From germline, CDR1 is MNHEY and CDR2 SVGAGI. There are 16 residues in the CDR3. Trimming took 0 bases from V and 3 from J; bases not matched to a gene: 5. CDR3: CASSYSRQGGYYGYTF. The CDR3 DNA follows: TGTGCCAGCAGTTACTCGCGACAGGGGGGCTACTATGGCTACACCTTC.

The chain uses TRBV11-2 and TRBJ2-1; the D gene is possibly TRBD2 (6 bases). Per germline, CDR1 SGHAT and CDR2 FQNNGV. The CDR3 runs to 18 residues. Trimming left V 5 bases short and J 9 bases short, with 29 bases between. The CDR3 loop is CASSEMIWGERVGSEQFF. CDR3 nucleotide sequence: TGTGCCAGCAGCGAAATGATTTGGGGGGAGCGGGTCGGAAGTGAGCAGTTCTTC.

This chain uses TRBV6-2 or TRBV6-3 with TRBJ1-1; no reliable D call. Germline-derived CDR1 and CDR2 are MNHEY and SVGEGT. The CDR3 sequence is 15 residues long. Deletions cut 4 bases from V and 0 bases from J, with 12 bases between. CDR3 amino acids: CASSSGSHMNTEAFF. The CDR3 bases are TGTGCCAGCAGTTCGGGTTCTCATATGAACACTGAAGCTTTCTTT.

The CDR3 sequence: CASSGQGMGEQFF. The CDR3 DNA is TGTGCCAGCAGTGGACAGGGGATGGGTGAGCAGTTCTTC. The V call is TRBV6-4, the J call TRBJ2-1, with 8 nucleotides matching TRBD1. Germline CDR1 is MRHNA and CDR2 is SNTAGT. This CDR3 is 13 amino acids long. V lost 4 bases, J lost 9 bases, and 5 bases stayed unmatched.

The chain recombines TRBV21-1 with TRBJ1-1. TRBV21-1 is a listed pseudogene. The CDR3 is 15 residues long. The CDR3 DNA reads TGTGCCAGCCGGGGGACCCACGTAGAGAACACTGAAGCTTTCTTT. Amino acids: CASRGTHVENTEAFF.

The chain is built from TRBV13 and TRBJ2-5; D is undetermined. CDR3 length: 13 amino acids. The V end was cut by 3 bases, the J end by 0 bases, with 5 bases between. Germline V CDR1 and CDR2: PRHDT, FYEKMQ (reference sequence). CDR3 protein: CASSLANQETQYF. The CDR3, as DNA: TGTGCCAGCAGCTTGGCCAACCAAGAGACCCAGTACTTC. Variable domain in full (rest from reference TRBV13 and TRBJ2-5): AAGVIQSPRHLIKEKRETATLKCYPIPRHDTVYWYQQGPGQDPQFLISFYEKMQSDKGSIPDRFSAQQFSDYHSELNMSSLELGDSALYFCASSLANQETQYFGPGTRLLVL.

The V and J genes are TRBV19 and TRBJ2-2, with 10 bases aligning to TRBD2. Germline loops: CDR1 LNHDA, CDR2 SQIVND (reference sequence). Losses at the gene ends were 7 bases for V and 6 bases for J; bases not matched to a gene: 5. CDR3 size: 14 residues. DNA for the CDR3: TGTGCCAGTACGAAGCGGGAGGGAGCCGGGGAGCTGTTTTTT. This gives the protein CASTKREGAGELFF.

The V gene is TRBV19, the J gene TRBJ1-3, with TRBD1 matching over 9 bases. The CDR3 runs to 16 residues. Germline assignment: CDR1 LNHDA and CDR2 SQIVND (reference sequence). The junction had 7 bases not matched to a gene; V was cut back by 6 bases and J by 1 base. Here the CDR3 DNA reads TGTGCCAGTAGGGGGCCGGGACAGGGATCTGGAAACACCATATATTTT. Protein: CASRGPGQGSGNTIYF.

The CDR3 DNA is TGCGCCAGCAGCGATACAGGGGGAGGGGGGGAGCAGTACTTC. Translation gives CASSDTGGGGEQYF. The J gene is TRBJ2-7, the V gene TRBV5-1; TRBD1 might be the D (8 bases). Trimming removed 4 bases at V and 7 bases at J, with 18 bases between. Germline values: CDR1 SGHRS, CDR2 YFSETQ. The length of the CDR3 is 14 residues.

The rearrangement joins TRBV6-5 to TRBJ1-1, with 7 bases identical to TRBD1. J gave up 3 bases and V 5 bases, and 6 bases lay outside the gene matches. This CDR3 has 14 residues. Germline loops: CDR1 MNHEY, CDR2 SVGAGI. The CDR3 spells CASSRQGRDTEAFF. CDR3 coding DNA: TGTGCCAGCAGTAGACAGGGACGGGACACTGAAGCTTTCTTT.

The chain carries TRBV4-3 and TRBJ2-3; 10 positions agree with TRBD2. In germline, CDR1 is LGHNA, CDR2 YSLEER. The CDR3 loop spans 15 amino acids. With 4 bases clipped from V and 2 bases from J, the junction kept 3 bases outside the gene matches. CDR3 region: CASSLSGRHTDTQYF. The CDR3 nucleotides are TGCGCCAGCAGCCTTAGCGGGAGGCACACAGATACGCAGTATTTT.

The chain employs TRBV5-1 and TRBJ2-7; 9 bases agree with TRBD1. CDR3 length: 18 residues. V shed 0 bases and J 4 bases; nucleotides not matched to a gene: 14. From germline, CDR1 is SGHRS and CDR2 YFSETQ. This CDR3 is CASSLETGGYGRGYEQYF. The CDR3 region has the DNA TGCGCCAGCAGCTTGGAGACAGGGGGTTACGGTCGTGGGTACGAGCAGTACTTC.

The V and J genes are TRBV4-2 and TRBJ1-6, with 10 bases lining up with TRBD1. Trimming cost V 5 bases and J 8 bases; bases outside gene matches: 9. The CDR3 consists of 16 residues. The V gene's germline CDR1 is LGHNA and CDR2 YNFKEQ. The CDR3 reads CASSIQPGTGDSPLHF. DNA for the CDR3: TGTGCCAGCAGCATCCAACCGGGGACAGGGGATTCACCCCTCCACTTT.

The chain recombines TRBV7-6 with TRBJ2-3; TRBD2 aligns across 8 bases. Germline CDR1 reads SGHVS; CDR2 reads FNYEAQ. The length of the CDR3 is 17 residues. After removal of 0 bases from V and 5 bases from J, the junction contained 10 bases not matched to a gene. The CDR3 is CASSLAEQAGVRDTQYF. The CDR3 DNA reads TGTGCCAGCAGCTTAGCGGAGCAAGCGGGAGTGAGAGATACGCAGTATTTT.

The chain joins TRBV10-3 to TRBJ1-5; tentative D call: TRBD1 (5 bases). The CDR3 is made up of 16 amino acids. Germline V gene lookup returns CDR1 ENHRY and CDR2 SYGVKD. Trimming took off 3 bases at V and 3 bases at J, with 15 bases between the two ends. The CDR3 here is CAISDGRGGNNQPQHF. The CDR3 bases are TGTGCCATCAGTGATGGAAGGGGAGGGAACAATCAGCCCCAGCATTTT.

The chain couples TRBV2 to TRBJ1-2; 10 bases agree with TRBD1. The CDR3 sequence is 14 residues long. The V gene's germline CDR1 is SNHLY and CDR2 FYNNEI. After removal of 6 bases from V and 7 bases from J, the junction contained 8 bases not matched to a gene. The CDR3 protein is CASRGGWTGGGYTF. The CDR3 coding sequence is TGTGCCAGCAGGGGTGGTTGGACAGGGGGTGGCTACACCTTC.

The chain links TRBV5-1 to TRBJ1-5, with 7 nucleotides matching TRBD1. CDR1 is SGHRS, CDR2 YFSETQ, per germline. This CDR3 is 15 amino acids long. V was clipped by 0 bases and J by 2 bases; unmatched bases: 2. The CDR3 DNA follows: TGCGCCAGCAGCTTGGGGACAGGCGGCAATCAGCCCCAGCATTTT. Translated: CASSLGTGGNQPQHF.

This clone showed up many times. The CDR3 region is CASSALPSGAGEGYTF. Written as DNA, the CDR3 is TGTGCCAGCAGCGCGCTCCCCTCAGGGGCTGGAGAGGGCTACACCTTC. The chain recombines TRBV3-1 (or the pseudogene TRBV3-2) with TRBJ1-2, with D maybe TRBD1 (6 bases). The V end was cut by 5 bases, the J end by 8 bases, with 24 bases between. The CDR3 runs to 16 residues. CDR1 is LGHDT, CDR2 YNNKEL, per germline (reference sequence).

The rearrangement uses TRBV11-2 and TRBJ1-1; D not certain. Trimming took 3 bases from V and 0 from J, leaving 8 bases between them. Germline V CDR1 and CDR2: SGHAT, FQNNGV. This CDR3 has 14 residues. The chain's CDR3 is CASSLRSMNTEAFF. The DNA of the CDR3 is TGTGCCAGCAGCTTGAGATCTATGAACACTGAAGCTTTCTTT. Combining the CDR3 with reference TRBV11-2 and TRBJ1-1 gives the whole variable domain EAGVAQSPRYKIIEKRQSVAFWCNPISGHATLYWYQQILGQGPKLLIQFQNNGVVDDSQLPKDRFSAERLKGVDSTLKIQPAKLEDSAVYLCASSLRSMNTEAFFGQGTRLTVV.